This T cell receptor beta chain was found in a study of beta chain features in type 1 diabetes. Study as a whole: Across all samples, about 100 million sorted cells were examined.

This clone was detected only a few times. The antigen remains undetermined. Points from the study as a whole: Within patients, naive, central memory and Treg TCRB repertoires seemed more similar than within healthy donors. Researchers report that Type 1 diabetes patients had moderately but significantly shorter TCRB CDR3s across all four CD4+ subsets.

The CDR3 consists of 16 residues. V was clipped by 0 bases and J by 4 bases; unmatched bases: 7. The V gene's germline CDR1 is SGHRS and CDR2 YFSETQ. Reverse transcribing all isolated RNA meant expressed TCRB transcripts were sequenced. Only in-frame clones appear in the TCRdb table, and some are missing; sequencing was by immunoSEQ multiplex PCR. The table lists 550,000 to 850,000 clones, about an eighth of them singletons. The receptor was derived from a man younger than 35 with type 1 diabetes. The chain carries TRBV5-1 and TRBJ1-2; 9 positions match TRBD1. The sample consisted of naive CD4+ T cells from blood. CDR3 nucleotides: TGCGCCAGCAGCTTGGCCTCCGGGACAGGGCGCTATGGCTACACCTTC. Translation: CASSLASGTGRYGYTF.